This T cell receptor beta chain appears in the sequencing data of a study of T cells after yellow fever vaccination. Looking at the study overall: Fractions containing few cells were prepared with SMART-Seq v4 Ultra Low Input.

Findings and limits, study-wide: Abundant clonotypes from the bulk population could have been carried over as contaminants into FACS-sorted repertoires. Booster samples showed a return of most primary-vaccination clones (approximately 96% CD4, 80% to 90% CD8).

By 5'RACE template switching, TCR cDNA was produced, with a universal primer site and UMIs added in the process. TCRdb reprocessed the 5' RACE reads via MiXCR and lists one record per CDR3 protein. The sample has just over 300,000 distinct CDR3 sequences; roughly 4% are singletons. The sample holds a few counts of this clonotype. What it binds is unknown. The clonotype was recovered from a man aged 18 to 30 who received the YFV17D yellow fever vaccine. The sample consisted of PBMCs, taken on the day of the yellow fever booster vaccination.

The CDR3 reads CASRDHSGAGETQYF. Written as DNA, the CDR3 is TGCGCCAGCAGAGACCATAGCGGGGCAGGAGAGACCCAGTACTTC. This chain connects TRBV5-1 to TRBJ2-5; 8 bases are a match to TRBD2. With 5 bases clipped from V and 4 bases from J, the junction kept 10 bases outside the gene matches. The length of the CDR3 is 15 residues. Germline-derived CDR1 and CDR2 are SGHRS and YFSETQ.